This passage covers 7 T cell receptor beta chains from one sample sequenced in a study of persistence of HIV-infected CD4 T cells. The immunoSEQ assay was version 4, run in survey mode. Profiled with immunoSEQ multiplex PCR; TCRdb holds only in-frame clones, not every one. The sample yields about 45,000 clones, about nine tenths seen once. Anti-CD3/anti-CD28 beads served as a nonspecific positive control stimulus. CD4+ T cells upregulating both CD40 ligand and CD69 were sorted as responding cells. The antigens these receptors bind are not known. This material consisted of CD4+ T cells sorted from PBMCs after roughly 17-hour stimulation, taken from a patient who received antiretroviral therapy. Every receptor here comes from an adult woman with HIV who was CMV-seropositive.

J is TRBJ2-3 and V is TRBV5-5, with 7 bases aligning to TRBD1. Germline loops: CDR1 SGHKS, CDR2 YYEKEE (reference sequence). Trimming cost V 2 bases and J 4 bases; bases outside gene matches: 4. The CDR3 has 14 amino acids. The CDR3 spells CASSFTTGADTQYF. The CDR3 DNA reads TGTGCCAGCAGCTTCACTACAGGGGCAGATACGCAGTATTTT.

CDR3 bases: TGTGCCAGCAGTTTATTGGACAGGGCAAATCAGCCCCAGCATTTT. It encodes CASSLLDRANQPQHF. The chain joins TRBV28 to TRBJ1-5; 8 bases map to TRBD1. Germline assignment: CDR1 MDHEN and CDR2 SYDVKM. With V trimmed by 1 base and J by 4 bases, 3 bases remained unmatched. The CDR3 is made up of 15 amino acids. The full variable domain, its missing parts supplied by reference TRBV28 and TRBJ1-5, is DVKVTQSSRYLVKRTGEKVFLECVQDMDHENMFWYRQDPGLGLRLIYFSYDVKMKEKGDIPEGYSVSREKKERFSLILESASTNQTSMYLCASSLLDRANQPQHFGDGTRLSIL.

V gene TRBV27 combines with J gene TRBJ1-6, with D unclear. The CDR3 is made up of 17 amino acids. CDR1 is MNHEY and CDR2 is SMNVEV in the germline V gene (reference sequence). The ends were cut back, 2 bases at V and 7 bases at J, with 18 bases in the middle. CDR3 in amino acids: CASSLQVAASWNSPLHF. The CDR3 DNA follows: TGTGCCAGCAGTTTACAGGTGGCGGCCTCATGGAATTCACCCCTCCACTTT.

The genes are TRBV7-8 and TRBJ1-2; 11 nucleotides match TRBD1. This CDR3 comprises 17 residues. J was trimmed by 7 bases and V by 4 bases; bases with no gene match: 14. In germline, CDR1 is SGHVS, CDR2 FQNEAQ. Here the CDR3 DNA reads TGTGCCAGCAGCTCGGGTGCGGACAGGGGGCCGAGGAGTGGCTACACCTTC. Translated, it gives CASSSGADRGPRSGYTF.

The V call is TRBV27, the J call TRBJ1-1; D uncertain. V was clipped by 2 bases and J by 5 bases, with 9 bases between them. The CDR3 consists of 13 residues. The germline V gene has CDR1 MNHEY and CDR2 SMNVEV (reference sequence). DNA of the CDR3: TGTGCCAGCAGTTTAAGGGAATTAACTGAAGCTTTCTTT. Protein product: CASSLRELTEAFF.

This clone was seen a single time. The chain carries TRBV11-3 and TRBJ1-6, with no clear D. This CDR3 spans 13 amino acids. Germline CDR1 SGHNT, CDR2 YENEEA. Trimming removed 5 bases at V and 10 bases at J, with 12 bases between. The DNA for the CDR3 is TGTGCCAGCAGCACTGGTAGGAAGTCACCCCTCCACTTT. Translating gives CASSTGRKSPLHF.

This clone has a handful of counts. V is TRBV7-7 and J is TRBJ2-1; 14 nucleotides align to TRBD2. This CDR3 comprises 15 residues. V lost 5 bases and J lost 9; bases outside the gene matches: 6. The germline gives CDR1 SSHAT, CDR2 FNYEAQ (reference sequence). In DNA, the CDR3 is TGTGCCAGCAGCAAGGGACTAGCGGGAGTTTTTGAGCAGTTCTTC. This translates into CASSKGLAGVFEQFF.